This TCR beta chain was profiled in a study of early T cells in non-severe SARS-CoV-2 infection. Individual cDNA molecules received unique molecular identifiers. TCRdb reprocessed the 5' RACE reads with MiXCR, giving one entry per CDR3 protein. The sample lists about 52,000 distinct CDR3 sequences; roughly 11% were seen once. This CDR3 comprises 13 residues. Per the germline V gene, CDR1 is GTSNPN and CDR2 is SVGIG (reference sequence). The V gene lost 3 bases and the J gene lost 4 bases, with 10 bases spanning the gap. This clonotype has only a few counts. The gene calls are TRBV30 and TRBJ1-5; D is uncertain. The sequence was collected from an adult who was a healthcare worker with PCR-confirmed SARS-CoV-2 infection or an uninfected control (not recorded which). Input material: whole blood. The CDR3 DNA is TGTGCCTGGAGCCTACATCGTAATCAGCCCCAGCATTTT. It yields the protein CAWSLHRNQPQHF.